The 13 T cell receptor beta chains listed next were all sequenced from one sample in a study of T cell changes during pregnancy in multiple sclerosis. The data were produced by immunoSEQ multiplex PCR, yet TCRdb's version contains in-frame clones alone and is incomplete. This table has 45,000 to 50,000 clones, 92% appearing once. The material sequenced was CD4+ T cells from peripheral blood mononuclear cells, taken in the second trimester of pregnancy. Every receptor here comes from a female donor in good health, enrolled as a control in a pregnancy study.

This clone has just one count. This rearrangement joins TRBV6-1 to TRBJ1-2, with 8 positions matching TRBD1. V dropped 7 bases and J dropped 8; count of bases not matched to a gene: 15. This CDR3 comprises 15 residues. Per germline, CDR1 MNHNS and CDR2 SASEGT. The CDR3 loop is CASILPGQAIGGYTF. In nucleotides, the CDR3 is TGTGCCAGCATTCTCCCGGGACAGGCAATTGGGGGCTACACCTTC.

CDR3 DNA sequence: TGTGCCAGCCTTTCGGGACTAGCAGCGTCAGATACGCAGTATTTT. As protein: CASLSGLAASDTQYF. The gene calls are TRBV5-5 and TRBJ2-3; 9 bases are shared with TRBD2. This CDR3 is built from 15 residues. The germline CDR1 and CDR2 sequences are SGHKS and YYEKEE (reference sequence). With V trimmed by 7 bases and J by 4 bases, 10 bases remained unmatched.

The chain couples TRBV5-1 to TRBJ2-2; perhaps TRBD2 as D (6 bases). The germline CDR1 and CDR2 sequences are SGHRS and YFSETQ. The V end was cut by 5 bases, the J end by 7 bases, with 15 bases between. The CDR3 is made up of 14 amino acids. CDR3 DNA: TGCGCCAGCAGACCGGGACTCCAGGACGGGGAGCTGTTTTTT. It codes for CASRPGLQDGELFF.

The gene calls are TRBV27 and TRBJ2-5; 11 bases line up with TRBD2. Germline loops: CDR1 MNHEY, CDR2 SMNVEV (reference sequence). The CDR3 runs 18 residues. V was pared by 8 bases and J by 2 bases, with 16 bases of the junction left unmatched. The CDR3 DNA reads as TGTGCCAGCGCCCAGGGTAGCGGGGGGGACCGCGGACAAGAGACCCAGTACTTC. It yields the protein CASAQGSGGDRGQETQYF.

As DNA, the CDR3 is TGTGCCACCAGCAGAGTCAGGGGTCAGAATTCACCCCTCCACTTT. Its protein product is CATSRVRGQNSPLHF. This chain uses TRBV15 with TRBJ1-6; a possible D gene is TRBD1 (6 bases). The CDR3 is 15 amino acids. The V gene's germline CDR1 is LNHNV and CDR2 YYDKDF (reference sequence). V was cut by 1 base and J by 7 bases, with 11 bases left in between.

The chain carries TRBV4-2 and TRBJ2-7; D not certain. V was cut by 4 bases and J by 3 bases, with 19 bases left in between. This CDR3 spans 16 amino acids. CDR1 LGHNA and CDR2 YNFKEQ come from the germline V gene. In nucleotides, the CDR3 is TGTGCCAGCAGCCCAAGCCCAAATCCTTTTGGCTACGAGCAGTACTTC. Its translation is CASSPSPNPFGYEQYF.

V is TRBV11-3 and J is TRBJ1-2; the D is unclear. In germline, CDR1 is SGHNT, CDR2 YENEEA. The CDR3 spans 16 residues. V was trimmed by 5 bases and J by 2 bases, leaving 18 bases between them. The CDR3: CASSTRSSERNYGYTF. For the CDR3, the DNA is TGTGCCAGCAGCACCCGGAGCTCTGAAAGGAACTATGGCTACACCTTC. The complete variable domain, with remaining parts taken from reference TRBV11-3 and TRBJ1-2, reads EAGVVQSPRYKIIEKKQPVAFWCNPISGHNTLYWYLQNLGQGPELLIRYENEEAVDDSQLPKDRFSAERLKGVDSTLKIQPAELGDSAVYLCASSTRSSERNYGYTFGSGTRLTVV.

DNA for the CDR3: TGTGCCAGCAGGATATCCCGGGACAGGGGGGTAGGCACTGAAGCTTTCTTT. Its translation is CASRISRDRGVGTEAFF. This chain connects TRBV7-2 to TRBJ1-1; 11 bases agree with TRBD1. Germline CDR1 reads SGHTA; CDR2 reads FQGNSA. J was trimmed by 4 bases and V by 6 bases; bases with no gene match: 13. The length of the CDR3 is 17 residues.

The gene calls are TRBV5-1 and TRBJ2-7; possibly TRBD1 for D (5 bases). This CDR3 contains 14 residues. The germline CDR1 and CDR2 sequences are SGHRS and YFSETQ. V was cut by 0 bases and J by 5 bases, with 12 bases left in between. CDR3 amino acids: CASSLDRPDNEQYF. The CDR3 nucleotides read TGCGCCAGCAGCTTGGACAGGCCCGACAACGAGCAGTACTTC.

The CDR3 sequence: CASSLVVYQETQYF. The CDR3 coding sequence is TGTGCCAGCAGCTTAGTAGTGTACCAAGAGACCCAGTACTTC. This chain joins TRBV11-2 and TRBJ2-5; unclear D gene. The V gene lost 1 base and the J gene lost 0 bases, with 6 bases spanning the gap. Germline CDR1 is SGHAT and CDR2 is FQNNGV. This CDR3 has 14 amino acids.

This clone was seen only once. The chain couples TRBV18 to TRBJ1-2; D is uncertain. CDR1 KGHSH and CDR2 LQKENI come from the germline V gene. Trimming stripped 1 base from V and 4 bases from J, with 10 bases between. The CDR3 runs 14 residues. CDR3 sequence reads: CASSPQLGIYGYTF. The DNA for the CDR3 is TGTGCCAGCTCACCACAGCTCGGGATCTATGGCTACACCTTC.

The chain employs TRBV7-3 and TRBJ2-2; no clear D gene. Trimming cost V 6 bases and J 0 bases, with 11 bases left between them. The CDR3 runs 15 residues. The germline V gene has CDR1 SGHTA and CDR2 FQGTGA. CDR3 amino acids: CASSSTSANTGELFF. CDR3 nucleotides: TGTGCCAGCAGTAGTACTTCTGCGAACACCGGGGAGCTGTTTTTT.

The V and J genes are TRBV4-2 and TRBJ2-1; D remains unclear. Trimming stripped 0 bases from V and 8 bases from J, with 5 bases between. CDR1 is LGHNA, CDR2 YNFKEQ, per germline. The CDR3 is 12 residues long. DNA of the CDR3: TGTGCCAGCAGCCAAGATCGGGATGAGCAGTTCTTC. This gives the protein CASSQDRDEQFF.